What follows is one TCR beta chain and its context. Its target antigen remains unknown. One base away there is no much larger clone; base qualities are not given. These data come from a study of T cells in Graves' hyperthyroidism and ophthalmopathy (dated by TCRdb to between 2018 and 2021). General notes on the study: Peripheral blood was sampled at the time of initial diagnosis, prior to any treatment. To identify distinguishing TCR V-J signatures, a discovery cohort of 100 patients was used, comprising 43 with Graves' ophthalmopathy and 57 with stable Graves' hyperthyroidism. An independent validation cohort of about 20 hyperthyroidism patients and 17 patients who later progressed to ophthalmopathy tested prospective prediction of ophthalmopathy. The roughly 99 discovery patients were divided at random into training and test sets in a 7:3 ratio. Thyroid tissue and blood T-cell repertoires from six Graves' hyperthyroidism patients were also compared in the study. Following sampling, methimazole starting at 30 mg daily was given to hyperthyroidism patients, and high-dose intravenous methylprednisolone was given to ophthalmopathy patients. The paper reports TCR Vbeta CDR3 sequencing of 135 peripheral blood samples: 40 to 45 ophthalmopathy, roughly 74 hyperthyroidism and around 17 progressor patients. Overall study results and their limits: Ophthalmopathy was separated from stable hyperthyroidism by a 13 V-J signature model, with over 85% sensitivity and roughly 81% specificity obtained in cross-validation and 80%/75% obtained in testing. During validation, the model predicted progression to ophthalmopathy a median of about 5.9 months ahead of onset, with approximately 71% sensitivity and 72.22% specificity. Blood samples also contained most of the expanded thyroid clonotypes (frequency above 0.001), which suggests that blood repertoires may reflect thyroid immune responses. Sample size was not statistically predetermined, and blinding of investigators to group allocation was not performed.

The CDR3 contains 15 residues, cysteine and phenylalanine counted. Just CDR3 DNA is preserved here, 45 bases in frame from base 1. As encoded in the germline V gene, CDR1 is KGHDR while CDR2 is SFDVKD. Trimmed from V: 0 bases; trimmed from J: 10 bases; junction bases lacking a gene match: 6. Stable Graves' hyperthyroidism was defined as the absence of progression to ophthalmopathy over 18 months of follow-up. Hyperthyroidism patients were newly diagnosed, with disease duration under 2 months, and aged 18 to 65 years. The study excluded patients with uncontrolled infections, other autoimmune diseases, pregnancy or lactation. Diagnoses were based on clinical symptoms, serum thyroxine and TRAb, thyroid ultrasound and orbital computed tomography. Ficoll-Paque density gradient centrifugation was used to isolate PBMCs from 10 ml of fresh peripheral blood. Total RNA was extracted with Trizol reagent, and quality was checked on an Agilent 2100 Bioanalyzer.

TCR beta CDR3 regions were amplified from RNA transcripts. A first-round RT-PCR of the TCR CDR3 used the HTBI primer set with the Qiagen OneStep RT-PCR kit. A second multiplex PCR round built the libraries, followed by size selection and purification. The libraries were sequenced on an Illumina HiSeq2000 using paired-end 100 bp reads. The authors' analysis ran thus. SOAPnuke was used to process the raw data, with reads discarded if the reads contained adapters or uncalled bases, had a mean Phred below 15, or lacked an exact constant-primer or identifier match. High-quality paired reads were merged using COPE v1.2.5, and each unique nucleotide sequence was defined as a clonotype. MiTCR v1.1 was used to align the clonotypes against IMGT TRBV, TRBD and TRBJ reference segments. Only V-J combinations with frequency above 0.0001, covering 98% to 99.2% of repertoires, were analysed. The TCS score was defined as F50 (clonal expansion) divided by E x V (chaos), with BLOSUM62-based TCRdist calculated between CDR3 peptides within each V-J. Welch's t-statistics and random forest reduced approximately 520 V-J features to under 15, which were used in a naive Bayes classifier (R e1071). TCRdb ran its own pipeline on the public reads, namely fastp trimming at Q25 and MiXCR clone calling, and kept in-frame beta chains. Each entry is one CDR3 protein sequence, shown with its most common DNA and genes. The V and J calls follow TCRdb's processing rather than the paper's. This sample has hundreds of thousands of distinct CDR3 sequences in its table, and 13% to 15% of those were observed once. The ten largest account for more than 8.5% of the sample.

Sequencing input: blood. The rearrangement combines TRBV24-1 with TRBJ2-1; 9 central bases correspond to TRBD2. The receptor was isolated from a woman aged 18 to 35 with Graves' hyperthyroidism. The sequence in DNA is TGTGCCACCAGTGATTTGGGCGGGAGGGCCGGGGAGCAGTTCTTC. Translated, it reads CATSDLGGRAGEQFF.